Following are 29 T cell receptor beta chains from one sample sequenced in a study of molecular identifiers for immune sequencing clone quantification. TCRdb independently ran MiXCR on the PCR reads; one entry per CDR3 protein. The table includes some 680,000 distinct CDR3 sequences, around 25% detected once. The sample comprised naive CD8+ T cells from blood, with Jurkat cell RNA spiked in. Subset: FACS-sorted CD8+CD4-CCR7+CD45RA+ naive T cells. These TCRs come from a human donor in good health. Some libraries in this study had Jurkat cell RNA spiked in.

This rearrangement joins TRBV7-9 to TRBJ1-2; D unresolved. Looked up from germline, CDR1 is SEHNR and CDR2 is FQNEAQ (reference sequence). The CDR3 contains 13 residues. Trimming removed 4 bases from V and 4 bases from J, with 10 bases in between. The CDR3 nucleotides are TGTGCCAGCAGCTCGGCGGATCCCTATGGCTACACCTTC. Translating gives CASSSADPYGYTF.

The chain has TRBV4-1 and TRBJ1-1; tentative D call: TRBD1 (6 bases). The V end lost 2 bases, the J end lost 6 bases, and 13 bases lay between the germline ends. CDR1 and CDR2 (germline): MGHRA, YSYEKL. The CDR3 has 14 residues. Here the CDR3 DNA reads TGCGCCAGCAGCCAAACAGGGATTCGGGCTGAAGCTTTCTTT. Protein: CASSQTGIRAEAFF.

This clonotype turned up a few times. The CDR3 reads CASSLVMQETQYF. Written as DNA, the CDR3 is TGTGCCAGCAGCTTAGTGATGCAAGAGACCCAGTACTTC. This chain connects TRBV7-9 to TRBJ2-5; no clear D. CDR3 length: 13 residues. Germline-derived CDR1 and CDR2 are SEHNR and FQNEAQ (reference sequence). V was cut by 1 base and J by 2 bases, with 5 bases left in between. Combining the CDR3 with reference TRBV7-9 and TRBJ2-5 gives the whole variable domain DTGVSQNPRHKITKRGQNVTFRCDPISEHNRLYWYRQTLGQGPEFLTYFQNEAQLEKSRLLSDRFSAERPKGSFSTLEIQRTEQGDSAMYLCASSLVMQETQYFGPGTRLLVL.

This clonotype was observed a few times. CDR3 amino acids: CASTGRGGAADTQYF. The CDR3 DNA reads TGCGCCAGCACCGGGAGGGGGGGCGCGGCAGATACGCAGTATTTT. The chain is built from TRBV10-2 and TRBJ2-3; 8 bases line up with TRBD2. This CDR3 has 15 residues. CDR1 and CDR2 from the germline V gene are WSHSY and SAAADI. After removal of 7 bases from V and 4 bases from J, the junction contained 10 bases not matched to a gene.

The gene calls are TRBV19 and TRBJ2-1, with D perhaps TRBD1 (6 bases). Germline CDR1 reads LNHDA; CDR2 reads SQIVND (reference sequence). CDR3 length equals 16 residues. V shed 6 bases and J shed 3 bases, with 18 bases lying between them. Here the CDR3 DNA reads TGTGCCAGTAGCGATCTGGGGCAGGGGATCTACAATGAGCAGTTCTTC. The encoded protein is CASSDLGQGIYNEQFF.

A note on this clonotype: This could be a read error, since a much larger clone is one nucleotide away. This sequence joins TRBV28 and TRBJ2-7, with TRBD1 as a possible D gene (5 bases). The germline V and J ends were trimmed by 4 bases and 0 bases, with 16 bases remaining between them. This CDR3 comprises 16 residues. Looked up from germline, CDR1 is MDHEN and CDR2 is SYDVKM. DNA of the CDR3: TGTGCCAGCAGTTCGGGTAGGACACCGAGCTCCTACGAGCAGTACTTC. This gives the protein CASSSGRTPSSYEQYF.

The chain joins TRBV9 to TRBJ1-1; D is ambiguous. Trimming took 7 bases from V and 2 from J, leaving 12 bases between them. CDR1 is SGDLS, CDR2 YYNGEE, per germline. The CDR3 sequence is 13 residues long. The DNA of the CDR3 is TGTGCCAGCGGAGACATGGTTAACACTGAAGCTTTCTTT. Translation gives CASGDMVNTEAFF.

This clonotype has a count of ten or more. The rearrangement joins TRBV24-1 to TRBJ2-3; D gene ambiguous. The V gene's germline CDR1 is KGHDR and CDR2 SFDVKD. The CDR3 loop spans 16 amino acids. V lost 6 bases, J lost 2 bases, and 17 bases lay in between. The CDR3 DNA reads TGTGCCACCAGTAAGGCTAGGAGTTGGAACACAGATACGCAGTATTTT. This codes for CATSKARSWNTDTQYF.

This clonotype turned up a few times. This sequence joins TRBV12-3 or TRBV12-4 and TRBJ1-1; D ambiguous. Trimming took 5 bases from V and 2 from J, leaving 12 bases between them. The CDR3 runs to 14 residues. CDR3 in DNA: TGTGCCAGCAGTACAGACACTTTCAACACTGAAGCTTTCTTT. It specifies CASSTDTFNTEAFF.

This clonotype was detected many times. This chain connects TRBV5-8 to TRBJ1-1; 7 bases agree with TRBD1. The germline gives CDR1 SGHTS, CDR2 YDEGEE. The CDR3 contains 16 residues. Trimming cost V 1 base and J 6 bases; bases outside gene matches: 12. DNA for the CDR3: TGTGCCAGCAGCTTGCACGTGGGAGGGACAGCCCCTGAAGCTTTCTTT. Amino acid sequence: CASSLHVGGTAPEAFF.

DNA for the CDR3: TGTGCCAGCAGCTTGGTGGTACGCTGGGTAGAGCAGTACTTC. Its protein product is CASSLVVRWVEQYF. The genes are TRBV5-5 and TRBJ2-7; D call uncertain. With 0 bases removed from V and 7 bases from J, the gap between germline ends came to 14 bases. Germline V lookup: CDR1 SGHKS, CDR2 YYEKEE (reference sequence). This CDR3 comprises 14 residues.

This clonotype was found many times. V gene TRBV29-1 combines with J gene TRBJ2-2, with 15 bases identical to TRBD2. J gave up 3 bases and V 6 bases, and 5 bases lay outside the gene matches. CDR3 length: 16 residues. The germline V gene has CDR1 SQVTM and CDR2 ANQGSEA. DNA of the CDR3: TGCAGCGTGGGATGGACTAGCGGGAGGGACACCGGGGAGCTGTTTTTT. Its protein product is CSVGWTSGRDTGELFF.

This clonotype was detected a few times. This chain connects TRBV27 to TRBJ1-6, with D maybe TRBD1 (6 bases). The V gene's germline CDR1 is MNHEY and CDR2 SMNVEV (reference sequence). V lost 4 bases and J lost 9, with 16 bases in between. The CDR3 is 15 residues long. In nucleotides, the CDR3 is TGTGCCAGCAGTTGGACAGTTCCGAATAGTTCACCCCTCCACTTT. Translated: CASSWTVPNSSPLHF.

Ten or more counts support this clonotype. The chain combines TRBV6-6 with TRBJ1-2, with unresolved D. Germline CDR1 reads MNHNY; CDR2 reads SVGAGI (reference sequence). The V gene lost 2 bases and the J gene lost 2 bases, with 12 bases spanning the gap. This CDR3 is built from 15 residues. The CDR3 nucleotides are TGTGCCAGCAGTTACATAGTTGGGAGGAACTATGGCTACACCTTC. The encoded protein is CASSYIVGRNYGYTF.

About this clonotype itself: The junction departs from the called germline gene at one end, perhaps through a read error. This chain connects TRBV4-2 to TRBJ2-2; D is possibly TRBD2 (5 bases). Germline V lookup: CDR1 LGHNA, CDR2 YNFKEQ. This CDR3 has 17 amino acids. CDR3: CASSQDLGVSNTGELVF. Written as DNA, the CDR3 is TGTGCCAGCAGCCAAGATCTCGGGGTTTCGAACACCGGGGAGCTGGTTTTT.

This clonotype was observed at least ten times. V is TRBV29-1 and J is TRBJ2-7, with a weak D call TRBD2 (6 bases). The germline V and J ends were trimmed by 8 bases and 4 bases, with 15 bases remaining between them. Germline CDR1 and CDR2: SQVTM and ANQGSEA. The CDR3 extends over 12 amino acids. For the CDR3, the DNA is TGCAGCACCACCGGGGAGGATTACGAGCAGTACTTC. Translation gives CSTTGEDYEQYF.

This rearrangement joins TRBV20-1 to TRBJ2-7; the match to TRBD1 covers 10 bases. Trimming removed 1 base from V and 4 bases from J; junction bases left unmatched: 4. The germline gives CDR1 DFQATT, CDR2 SNEGSKA (reference sequence). This CDR3 has 14 residues. The CDR3: CSARGTGGLYEQYF. In DNA form, the CDR3 reads TGCAGTGCTAGAGGGACAGGGGGTTTGTACGAGCAGTACTTC.

The sample holds many counts of this clonotype. This chain links TRBV19 with TRBJ1-2; D might be TRBD1 (5 bases). Per germline, CDR1 LNHDA and CDR2 SQIVND (reference sequence). The CDR3 is 18 amino acids. V lost 4 bases and J 5 bases, leaving 26 bases between the germline ends. CDR3 DNA sequence: TGTGCCAGTAGTACTCACCGACCCTCTATCGACAGACTTTATGGCTACACCTTC. It codes for CASSTHRPSIDRLYGYTF.

As for this clonotype: Sequence at one end of the junction differs from germline and may be a read error. The chain uses TRBV29-1 and TRBJ2-2, with D hard to call. This CDR3 comprises 12 residues. Per the germline V gene, CDR1 is SQVTM and CDR2 is ANQGSEA. The CDR3 reads CNVVGSPGELFF. The DNA of the CDR3 is TGCAACGTTGTTGGTTCCCCCGGGGAGCTGTTTTTT.

Concerning this clonotype: The junction and the germline gene differ at one end; a read error may be behind it. The chain carries TRBV27 and TRBJ2-5; 14 nucleotides agree with TRBD2. The CDR3 runs to 16 residues. CDR1 is MNHEY, CDR2 SMNVEV, per germline (reference sequence). The CDR3 region has the DNA TGTGCCAGCAGTCCGGGACTAGCGGGGGCCCAAGAGACCCAGCACTTC. Translated, it gives CASSPGLAGAQETQHF.

Worth noting for this clonotype: One end of the junction varies from germline; a read error may be responsible. The chain links TRBV18 to TRBJ2-2; D perhaps matches TRBD1 (5 bases). Germline V CDR1 and CDR2: KGHSH, LQKENI. This CDR3 is built from 16 residues. CDR3 sequence reads: CAGSPMTATNTGELFF. Here the CDR3 DNA reads TGTGCCGGCTCACCCATGACAGCTACGAACACCGGGGAGCTGTTTTTT.

This clonotype showed up many times. V is TRBV2 and J is TRBJ1-2; D not certain. The CDR3 runs 16 residues. Trimming removed 4 bases at V and 5 bases at J, with 20 bases between. The germline gives CDR1 SNHLY, CDR2 FYNNEI. As DNA, the CDR3 is TGTGCCAGCAGTGGAGCCCCCGCAGGAGTACCTTATGGCTACACCTTC. It translates to CASSGAPAGVPYGYTF.

The sample holds a few counts of this clonotype. CDR3 bases: TGTGCCAGCAGTTACAGTCTAGCGGGAGCCAGCACAGATACGCAGTATTTT. Translated: CASSYSLAGASTDTQYF. The V gene is TRBV6-6, the J gene TRBJ2-3; 10 bases fit TRBD2. Germline-derived CDR1 and CDR2 are MNHNY and SVGAGI (reference sequence). This CDR3 is 17 amino acids long. After removal of 2 bases from V and 0 bases from J, the junction contained 5 bases not matched to a gene.

This clonotype was recorded a few times. The chain uses TRBV11-2 and TRBJ1-1, with D possibly being TRBD1 (5 bases). The CDR3 contains 15 residues. Germline V gene data show CDR1 as SGHAT and CDR2 as FQNNGV. The germline V and J ends were trimmed by 2 bases and 5 bases, with 15 bases remaining between them. CDR3 coding DNA: TGTGCCAGCAGCTTATCGGTCCAGGGAGGAACTGAAGCTTTCTTT. It is translated as CASSLSVQGGTEAFF.

This clonotype has at least ten counts. This chain links TRBV5-1 with TRBJ1-1; 11 positions match TRBD1. With V trimmed by 4 bases and J by 6 bases, 2 bases remained unmatched. CDR3 size: 13 residues. In germline, CDR1 is SGHRS, CDR2 YFSETQ. For the CDR3, the DNA is TGCGCCAGCAGCCGGGGACAGGGGGCTGAAGCTTTCTTT. Its protein product is CASSRGQGAEAFF. Complete variable domain (other parts from reference TRBV5-1 and TRBJ1-1): KAGVTQTPRYLIKTRGQQVTLSCSPISGHRSVSWYQQTPGQGLQFLFEYFSETQRNKGNFPGRFSGRQFSNSRSEMNVSTLELGDSALYLCASSRGQGAEAFFGQGTRLTVV.

This clonotype was seen at least ten times. The J gene is TRBJ2-3, the V gene TRBV24-1; 8 bases are a match to TRBD2. Trimming cost V 9 bases and J 4 bases; bases outside gene matches: 8. In germline, CDR1 is KGHDR, CDR2 SFDVKD. CDR3 length equals 14 residues. The chain's CDR3 is CATGGGTRADTQYF. CDR3 sequence (DNA): TGTGCCACCGGCGGAGGGACTAGGGCAGATACGCAGTATTTT.

Comment on this clonotype: An end of the junction does not agree with germline; a read error may underlie this. The CDR3 is CATSRDGQITETFF. The CDR3 nucleotides are TGTGCCACCAGCAGAGATGGACAGATCACTGAAACTTTCTTT. The chain carries TRBV15 and TRBJ1-1; possibly TRBD1 for D (6 bases). Germline CDR1 and CDR2: LNHNV and YYDKDF (reference sequence). The CDR3 is 14 amino acids. Using reference TRBV15 and TRBJ1-1 for the parts outside the CDR3, the full variable domain is DAMVIQNPRYQVTQFGKPVTLSCSQTLNHNVMYWYQQKSSQAPKLLFHYYDKDFNNEADTPDNFQSRRPNTSFCFLDIRSPGLGDTAMYLCATSRDGQITETFFGQGTRLTVV.

This clonotype was counted a few times. The V call is TRBV7-2, the J call TRBJ2-6, with a weak D call TRBD2 (7 bases). This CDR3 has 22 amino acids. The ends were cut back, 5 bases at V and 2 bases at J, with 31 bases in the middle. Germline V gene sequence: CDR1 SGHTA, CDR2 FQGNSA. The CDR3 DNA reads as TGTGCCAGCAGCCCGTACAGGGAGGGTCTAATATCGACAAGAACTGGGGCCAACGTCCTGACTTTC. Translating gives CASSPYREGLISTRTGANVLTF.

This clonotype was observed a handful of times. J is TRBJ2-1 and V is TRBV27; 11 nucleotides match TRBD2. From germline, CDR1 is MNHEY and CDR2 SMNVEV (reference sequence). This CDR3 has 18 amino acids. The V gene end was trimmed by 2 bases and the J gene end by 3 bases; junction bases not matched to a gene: 9. The CDR3: CASSLGILAGGFYNEQFF. The DNA of the CDR3 is TGTGCCAGCAGTTTAGGTATTCTAGCGGGGGGCTTCTACAATGAGCAGTTCTTC.